Each of the 5 T cell receptor beta chains below was sequenced from the same sample in a study of T cell responses to AZD1222 COVID-19 vaccine. Assay used: immunoSEQ multiplex PCR; TCRdb lists only in-frame clones, some missing. Its listing shows about 140,000 clones. The sequencing input was peripheral blood. The receptors come from an adult in good health.

Written as DNA, the CDR3 is TGTGCCAGCAGCGTATCGACTAGCGGGGGGCTTAGCACAGATACGCAGTATTTT. This gives the protein CASSVSTSGGLSTDTQYF. This chain joins TRBV9 and TRBJ2-3; TRBD2 aligns across 13 bases. This CDR3 is built from 18 residues. Germline lookup yields CDR1 SGDLS and CDR2 YYNGEE. J lost 0 bases, V lost 1 base, and 5 bases had no gene match.

The V gene is TRBV20-1, the J gene TRBJ1-1; maybe TRBD1 (5 bases). Trimming removed 6 bases at V and 4 bases at J, with 9 bases between. Per germline, CDR1 DFQATT and CDR2 SNEGSKA (reference sequence). There are 11 residues in the CDR3. CDR3 loop: CSAREATEAFF. CDR3 coding DNA: TGCAGTGCCAGGGAGGCCACTGAAGCTTTCTTT.

V is TRBV11-3 and J is TRBJ2-1, with D tentatively TRBD2 (6 bases). Trimming pared 4 bases from V and 6 bases from J, leaving 16 bases between. CDR3 length equals 15 residues. The germline gives CDR1 SGHNT, CDR2 YENEEA. Here the CDR3 reads CASSSGLKLGNEQFF. The DNA for the CDR3 is TGTGCCAGCAGCTCGGGACTTAAGTTGGGCAATGAGCAGTTCTTC.

The chain links TRBV4-2 to TRBJ1-1; a possible D gene is TRBD1 (6 bases). Trimming pared 1 base from V and 1 base from J, leaving 13 bases between. The CDR3 contains 16 residues. The germline CDR1 and CDR2 sequences are LGHNA and YNFKEQ. The CDR3 DNA is TGTGCCAGCAGCCAAGTCCAGGGGTCAGGGAACACTGAAGCTTTCTTT. It yields the protein CASSQVQGSGNTEAFF.

This sequence joins TRBV20-1 and TRBJ2-7; D unresolved. The V and J ends lost 3 bases and 2 bases respectively, with 5 bases between them. Germline loops: CDR1 DFQATT, CDR2 SNEGSKA (reference sequence). CDR3 size: 11 residues. The CDR3 reads CSARGTYEQYF. CDR3 bases: TGCAGTGCTAGGGGTACCTACGAGCAGTACTTC.